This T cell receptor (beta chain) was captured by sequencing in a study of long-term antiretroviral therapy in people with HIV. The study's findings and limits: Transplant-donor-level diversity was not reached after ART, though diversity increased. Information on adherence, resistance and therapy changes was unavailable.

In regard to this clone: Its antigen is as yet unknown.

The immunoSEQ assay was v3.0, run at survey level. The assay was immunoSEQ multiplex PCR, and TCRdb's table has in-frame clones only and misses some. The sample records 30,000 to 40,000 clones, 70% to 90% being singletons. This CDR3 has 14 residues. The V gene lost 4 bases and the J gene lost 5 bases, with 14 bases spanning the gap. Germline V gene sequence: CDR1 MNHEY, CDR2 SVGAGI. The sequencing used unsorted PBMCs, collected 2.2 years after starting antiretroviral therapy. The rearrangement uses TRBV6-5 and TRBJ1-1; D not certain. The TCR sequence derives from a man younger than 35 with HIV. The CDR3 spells CASSFSLTATEAFF. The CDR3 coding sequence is TGTGCCAGCAGTTTCTCGTTGACTGCTACTGAAGCTTTCTTT.